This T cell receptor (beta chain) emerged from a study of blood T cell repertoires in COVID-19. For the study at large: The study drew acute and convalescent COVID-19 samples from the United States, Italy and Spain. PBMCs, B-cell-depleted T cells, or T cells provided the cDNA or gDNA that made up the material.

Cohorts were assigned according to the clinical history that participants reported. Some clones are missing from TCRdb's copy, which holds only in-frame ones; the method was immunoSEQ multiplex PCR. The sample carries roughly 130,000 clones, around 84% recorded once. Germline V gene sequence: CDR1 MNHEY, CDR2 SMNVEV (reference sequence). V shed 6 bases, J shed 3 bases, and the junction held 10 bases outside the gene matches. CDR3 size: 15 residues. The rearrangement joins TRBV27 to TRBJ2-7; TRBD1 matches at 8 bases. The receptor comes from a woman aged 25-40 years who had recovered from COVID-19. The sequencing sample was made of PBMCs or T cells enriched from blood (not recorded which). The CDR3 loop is CASSTWTGLSYEQYF. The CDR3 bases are TGTGCCAGCAGCACTTGGACAGGGTTGAGCTACGAGCAGTACTTC.